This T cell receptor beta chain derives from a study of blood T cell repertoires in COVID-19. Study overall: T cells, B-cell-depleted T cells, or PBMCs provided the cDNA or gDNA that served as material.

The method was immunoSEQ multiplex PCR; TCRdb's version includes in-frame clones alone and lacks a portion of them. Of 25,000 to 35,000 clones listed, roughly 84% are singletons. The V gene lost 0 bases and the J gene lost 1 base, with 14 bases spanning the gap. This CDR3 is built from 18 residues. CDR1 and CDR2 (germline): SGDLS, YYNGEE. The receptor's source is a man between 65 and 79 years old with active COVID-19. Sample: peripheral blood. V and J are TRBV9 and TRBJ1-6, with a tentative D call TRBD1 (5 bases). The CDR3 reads CASSVAGHDASYNSPLHF. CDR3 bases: TGTGCCAGCAGCGTAGCAGGACACGATGCTTCCTATAATTCACCCCTCCACTTT.